The sequence of this T cell receptor (beta chain) was determined in a study of T cell responses to AZD1222 COVID-19 vaccine. Profiling relied on immunoSEQ multiplex PCR, and the TCRdb table lists in-frame clones only, not all of them. The profile shows some 120,000 clones, about 90% of them singletons. Germline V gene sequence: CDR1 SNHLY, CDR2 FYNNEI. With 6 bases removed from V and 5 bases from J, the gap between germline ends came to 13 bases. The CDR3 consists of 14 residues. The sequence derives from an adult in good health. The rearrangement links TRBV2 to TRBJ1-4, with D tentatively TRBD1 (6 bases). The starting material was peripheral blood, obtained on day 0 of AZD1222 vaccination. The CDR3 sequence is CASSLLGGNEKLFF. As DNA, the CDR3 is TGTGCCAGCAGCCTATTAGGGGGGAATGAAAAACTGTTTTTT.